This is a list of T cell receptor beta chains from one sample in a study of cytomegalovirus exposure and HLA in healthy donors. Clones were sequenced by immunoSEQ multiplex PCR, and TCRdb holds only the in-frame ones, with some missing. The sample lists over 150,000 clones, over 70% occurring once. The source material was PBMCs. These receptor sequences come from a male donor in good health and CMV-seropositive. CDR3s include the opening cysteine and the closing phenylalanine or tryptophan. A D gene is named only where the DNA matches it firmly. Rows may omit the clone size; those that give it use once, few, many or a size class.

clone size,J gene,V gene,D gene,CDR3 DNA,CDR3 protein
-,TRBJ1-2,TRBV7-2,TRBD1,TGTGCCAGCAGCGCGAGGACAGGGAGTGGTAACTATGGCTACACCTTC,CASSARTGSGNYGYTF
once,TRBJ2-3,TRBV11-2,-,TGTGCCAGCAGCCCGTACGGACTGTTTAGCACAGATACGCAGTATTTT,CASSPYGLFSTDTQYF
-,TRBJ2-3,TRBV5-1,TRBD2,TGCGCCAGCAGTATCCCCGCGGGGGGGAAGGGAGATACGCAGTATTTT,CASSIPAGGKGDTQYF
-,TRBJ2-3,TRBV9,TRBD1,TGTGCCAGCAGCGTAATCCCGGGACAGGGAGCGTCAGATACGCAGTATTTT,CASSVIPGQGASDTQYF
-,TRBJ2-7,TRBV5-6,TRBD1,TGTGCCAGCAGCTTGGGATCAGGGGGCTACGAGCAGTACTTC,CASSLGSGGYEQYF
-,TRBJ2-7,TRBV9,-,TGTGCCAGCAGCCAATCCGGCTCCTACGAGCAGTACTTC,CASSQSGSYEQYF
-,TRBJ1-1,TRBV27,-,TGTGCCAGCTCCCCTCTGGGGCGTGAAGCTTTCTTT,CASSPLGREAFF
-,TRBJ2-5,TRBV5-6,-,TGTGCCAGCAGCCAAATACAGGGTCGCCAAGAGACCCAGTACTTC,CASSQIQGRQETQYF
few,TRBJ1-4,TRBV30,TRBD1,TGTGCCTGGAACAGGGGAACTAATGAAAAACTGTTTTTT,CAWNRGTNEKLFF
-,TRBJ1-2,TRBV7-2,-,TGTGCCAGCAGCTCAGACCGGACAGATGGCTACACCTTC,CASSSDRTDGYTF
-,TRBJ2-1,TRBV7-2,TRBD2,TGTGCCAGCAGCTTAGTAGCGGGGGCGGGTGAGCAGTTCTTC,CASSLVAGAGEQFF
few,TRBJ1-1,TRBV5-6,-,TGTGCCAGCAGCCTAAAGCCGACAGATGAAGCTTTCTTT,CASSLKPTDEAFF
-,TRBJ2-7,TRBV9,TRBD2,TGTGCCAGCAGCGGCCTAGCGGGGGCAGACGAGGAGCAGTACTTC,CASSGLAGADEEQYF
-,TRBJ2-6,TRBV30,-,TGTGCCGCCGACAGCTCTGGGGCCAACGTCCTGACTTTC,CAADSSGANVLTF
-,TRBJ2-3,TRBV30,-,TGTGCCTGGAGCCGAGGCCGCCACCTGGGCACAGATACGCAGTATTTT,CAWSRGRHLGTDTQYF
-,TRBJ1-2,TRBV7-9,-,TGTGCCAGCAGCAGTCAGGGCCTCTATGGCTACACCTTC,CASSSQGLYGYTF
-,TRBJ1-1,TRBV11-3,-,TGTGCCAGCAGCTTAGGTTCTCACACTGAAGCTTTCTTT,CASSLGSHTEAFF